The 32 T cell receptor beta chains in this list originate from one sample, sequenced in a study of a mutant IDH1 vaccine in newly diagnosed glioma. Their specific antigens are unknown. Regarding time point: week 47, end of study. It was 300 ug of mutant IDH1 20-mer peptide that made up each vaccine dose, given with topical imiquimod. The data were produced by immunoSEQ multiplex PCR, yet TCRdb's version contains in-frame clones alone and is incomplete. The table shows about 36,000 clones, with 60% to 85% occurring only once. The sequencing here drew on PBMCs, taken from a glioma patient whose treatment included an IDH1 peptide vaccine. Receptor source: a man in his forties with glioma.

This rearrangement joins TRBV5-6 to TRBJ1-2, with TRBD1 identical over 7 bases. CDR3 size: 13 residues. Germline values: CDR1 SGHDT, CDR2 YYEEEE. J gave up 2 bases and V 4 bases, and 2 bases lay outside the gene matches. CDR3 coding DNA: TGTGCCAGCAGCCTGGGACAGAACTATGGCTACACCTTC. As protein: CASSLGQNYGYTF.

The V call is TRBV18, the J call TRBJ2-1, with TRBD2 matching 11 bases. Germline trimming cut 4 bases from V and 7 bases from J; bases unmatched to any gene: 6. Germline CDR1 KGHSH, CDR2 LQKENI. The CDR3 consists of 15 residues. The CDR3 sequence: CASSQTSGMKNEQFF. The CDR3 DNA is TGTGCCAGCTCACAGACTAGCGGGATGAAGAATGAGCAGTTCTTC.

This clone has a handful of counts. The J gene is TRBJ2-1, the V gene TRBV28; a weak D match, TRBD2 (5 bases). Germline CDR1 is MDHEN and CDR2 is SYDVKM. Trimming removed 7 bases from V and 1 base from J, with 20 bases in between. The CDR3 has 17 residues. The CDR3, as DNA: TGTGCCAGCACCTCCGGAGGCCGCCTAAAGTCCTACAATGAGCAGTTCTTC. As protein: CASTSGGRLKSYNEQFF.

CDR3 loop: CASSKSSAGEQYV. The CDR3 bases are TGTGCCAGCAGTAAGTCATCTGCGGGAGAGCAGTACGTC. The rearrangement links TRBV7-8 to TRBJ2-7; weak D call: TRBD2 (6 bases). V lost 6 bases, J lost 7 bases, and 16 bases lay in between. The CDR3 loop spans 13 amino acids. The germline V gene has CDR1 SGHVS and CDR2 FQNEAQ.

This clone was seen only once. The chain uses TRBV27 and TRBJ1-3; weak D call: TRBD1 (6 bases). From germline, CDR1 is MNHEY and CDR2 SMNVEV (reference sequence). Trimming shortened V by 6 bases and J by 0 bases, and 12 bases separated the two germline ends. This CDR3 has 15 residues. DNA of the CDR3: TGTGCCAGCAGCGACAGGTTCCTCTCTGGAAACACCATATATTTT. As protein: CASSDRFLSGNTIYF.

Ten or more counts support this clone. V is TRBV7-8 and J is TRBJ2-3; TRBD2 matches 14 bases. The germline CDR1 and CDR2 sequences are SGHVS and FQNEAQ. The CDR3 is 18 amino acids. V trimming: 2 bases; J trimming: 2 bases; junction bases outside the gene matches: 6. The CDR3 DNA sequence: TGTGCCAGCAGCTTATTTGGGACTAGCGGGAGTACCACAGATACGCAGTATTTT. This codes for CASSLFGTSGSTTDTQYF.

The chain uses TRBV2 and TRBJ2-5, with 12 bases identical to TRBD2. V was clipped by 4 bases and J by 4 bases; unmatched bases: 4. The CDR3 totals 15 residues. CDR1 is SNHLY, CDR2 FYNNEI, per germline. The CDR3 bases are TGTGCCAGCAGTGTAGCGGGACTAGCGGGAGAGACCCAGTACTTC. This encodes CASSVAGLAGETQYF.

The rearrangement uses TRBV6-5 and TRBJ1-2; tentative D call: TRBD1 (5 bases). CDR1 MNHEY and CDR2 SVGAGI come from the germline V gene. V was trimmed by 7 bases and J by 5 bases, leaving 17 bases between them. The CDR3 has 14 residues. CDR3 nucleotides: TGTGCCAGCACCCGCCCAGGGTTCAAATATGGCTACACCTTC. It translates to CASTRPGFKYGYTF.

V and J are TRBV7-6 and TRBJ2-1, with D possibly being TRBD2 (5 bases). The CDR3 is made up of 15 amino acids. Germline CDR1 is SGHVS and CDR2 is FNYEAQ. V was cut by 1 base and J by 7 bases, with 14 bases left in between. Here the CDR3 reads CASSLGNGNGNEQFF. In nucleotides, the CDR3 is TGTGCCAGCAGCTTAGGTAACGGGAACGGAAATGAGCAGTTCTTC.

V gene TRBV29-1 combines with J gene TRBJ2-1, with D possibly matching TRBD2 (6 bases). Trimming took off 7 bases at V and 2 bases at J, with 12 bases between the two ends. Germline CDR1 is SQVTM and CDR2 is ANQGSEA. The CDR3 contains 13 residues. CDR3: CSGLGGTYNEQFF. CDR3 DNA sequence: TGCAGCGGTTTGGGGGGTACCTACAATGAGCAGTTCTTC.

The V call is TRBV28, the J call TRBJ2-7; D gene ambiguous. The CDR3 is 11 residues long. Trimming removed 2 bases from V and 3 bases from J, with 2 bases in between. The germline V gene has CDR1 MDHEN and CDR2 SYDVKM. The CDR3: CASSLRYEQYF. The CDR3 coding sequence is TGTGCCAGCAGTTTACGCTACGAGCAGTACTTC.

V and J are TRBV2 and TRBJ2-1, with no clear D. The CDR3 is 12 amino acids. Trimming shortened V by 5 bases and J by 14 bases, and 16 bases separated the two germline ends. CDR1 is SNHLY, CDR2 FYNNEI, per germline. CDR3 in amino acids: CASSPKASPEFF. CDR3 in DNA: TGTGCCAGCAGTCCGAAGGCGTCCCCGGAGTTCTTC.

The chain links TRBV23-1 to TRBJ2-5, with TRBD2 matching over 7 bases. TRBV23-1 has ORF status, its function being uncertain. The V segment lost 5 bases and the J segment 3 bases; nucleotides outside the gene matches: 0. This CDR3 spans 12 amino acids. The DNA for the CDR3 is TGCGCCAGCAGTGGGGGGGAAGAGACCCAGTACTTC. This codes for CASSGGEETQYF.

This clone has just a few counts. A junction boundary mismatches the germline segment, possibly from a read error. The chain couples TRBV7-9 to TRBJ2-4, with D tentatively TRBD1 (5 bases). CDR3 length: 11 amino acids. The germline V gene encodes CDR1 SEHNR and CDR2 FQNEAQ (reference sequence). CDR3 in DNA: TGTGCCAGCAGCTTAACAGACAGTCTCGACTTC. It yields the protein CASSLTDSLDF.

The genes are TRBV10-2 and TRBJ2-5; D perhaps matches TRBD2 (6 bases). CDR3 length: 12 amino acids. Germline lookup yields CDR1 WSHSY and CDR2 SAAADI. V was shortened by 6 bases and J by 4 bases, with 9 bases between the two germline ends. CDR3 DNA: TGCGCCAGCAGCTCCGGGAGAGAGACCCAGTACTTC. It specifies CASSSGRETQYF.

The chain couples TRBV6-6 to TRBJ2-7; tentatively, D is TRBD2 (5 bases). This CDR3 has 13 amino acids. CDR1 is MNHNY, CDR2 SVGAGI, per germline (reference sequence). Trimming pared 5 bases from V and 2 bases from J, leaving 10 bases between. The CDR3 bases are TGTGCCAGCAGTCGCACGGGGACCTACGAGCAGTACGTC. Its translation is CASSRTGTYEQYV.

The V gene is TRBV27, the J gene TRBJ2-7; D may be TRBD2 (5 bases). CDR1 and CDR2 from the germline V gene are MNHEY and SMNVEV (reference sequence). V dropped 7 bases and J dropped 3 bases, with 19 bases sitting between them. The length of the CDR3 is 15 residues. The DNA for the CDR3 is TGTGCCAGCATTTCTGCAGGCGCGGGTGGCTACGAGCAGTACTTC. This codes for CASISAGAGGYEQYF.

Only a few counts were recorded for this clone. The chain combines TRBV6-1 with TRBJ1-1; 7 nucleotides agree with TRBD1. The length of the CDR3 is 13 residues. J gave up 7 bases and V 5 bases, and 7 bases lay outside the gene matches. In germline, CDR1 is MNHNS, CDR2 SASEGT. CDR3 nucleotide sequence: TGTGCCAGCAGTTTCTACAGGGGTGGTGAAGCTTTCTTT. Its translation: CASSFYRGGEAFF.

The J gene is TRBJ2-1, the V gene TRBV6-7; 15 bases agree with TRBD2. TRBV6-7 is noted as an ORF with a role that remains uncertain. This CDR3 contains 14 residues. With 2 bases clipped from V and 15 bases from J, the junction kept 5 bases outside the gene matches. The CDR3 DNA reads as TGTGCCAGCAGTTACCTTAGGGGACTAGCGGGGGGGTTCTTC. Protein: CASSYLRGLAGGFF.

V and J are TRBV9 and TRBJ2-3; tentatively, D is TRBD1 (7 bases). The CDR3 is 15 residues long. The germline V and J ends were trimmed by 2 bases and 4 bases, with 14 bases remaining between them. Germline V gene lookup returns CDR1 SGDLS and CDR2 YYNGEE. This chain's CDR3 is CASSVAARGADTQYF. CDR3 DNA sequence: TGTGCCAGCAGCGTTGCGGCCAGGGGGGCAGATACGCAGTATTTT.

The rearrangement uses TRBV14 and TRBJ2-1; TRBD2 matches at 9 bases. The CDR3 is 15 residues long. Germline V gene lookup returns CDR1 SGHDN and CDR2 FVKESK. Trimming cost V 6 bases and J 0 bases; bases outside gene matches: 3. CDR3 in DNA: TGTGCCAGCAGTCTAGCGGGAAGCTCCTACAATGAGCAGTTCTTC. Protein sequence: CASSLAGSSYNEQFF. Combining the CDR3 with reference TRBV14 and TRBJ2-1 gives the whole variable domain EAGVTQFPSHSVIEKGQTVTLRCDPISGHDNLYWYRRVMGKEIKFLLHFVKESKQDESGMPNNRFLAERTGGTYSTLKVQPAELEDSGVYFCASSLAGSSYNEQFFGPGTRLTVL.

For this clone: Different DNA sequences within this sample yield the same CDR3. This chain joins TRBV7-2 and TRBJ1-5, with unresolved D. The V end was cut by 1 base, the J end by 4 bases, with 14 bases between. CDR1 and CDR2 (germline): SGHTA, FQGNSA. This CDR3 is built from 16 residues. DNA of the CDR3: TGTGCCAGCAGCTTAGTAGGAGGATCCGGTAATCAGCCCCAGCATTTT. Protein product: CASSLVGGSGNQPQHF.

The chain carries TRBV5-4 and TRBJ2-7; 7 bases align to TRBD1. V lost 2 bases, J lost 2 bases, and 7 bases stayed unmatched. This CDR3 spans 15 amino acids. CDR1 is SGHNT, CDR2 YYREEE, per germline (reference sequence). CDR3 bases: TGTGCCAGCAGCTTCGCCCAGGGGGTAACCTACGAGCAGTACGTC. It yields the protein CASSFAQGVTYEQYV.

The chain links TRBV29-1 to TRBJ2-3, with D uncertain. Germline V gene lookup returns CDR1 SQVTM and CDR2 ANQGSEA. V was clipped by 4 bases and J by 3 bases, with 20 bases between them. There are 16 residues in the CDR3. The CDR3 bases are TGCAGCGTTGTAATGGTGAGGATCTCAGTAACAGATACGCAGTATTTT. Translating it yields CSVVMVRISVTDTQYF.

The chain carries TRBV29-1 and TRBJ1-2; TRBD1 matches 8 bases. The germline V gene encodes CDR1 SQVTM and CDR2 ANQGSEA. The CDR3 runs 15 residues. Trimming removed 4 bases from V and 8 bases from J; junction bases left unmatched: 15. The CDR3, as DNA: TGCAGCGTTGTGGTTGCAGGGGGCATGTCTCTGGGCTACACCTTC. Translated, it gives CSVVVAGGMSLGYTF.

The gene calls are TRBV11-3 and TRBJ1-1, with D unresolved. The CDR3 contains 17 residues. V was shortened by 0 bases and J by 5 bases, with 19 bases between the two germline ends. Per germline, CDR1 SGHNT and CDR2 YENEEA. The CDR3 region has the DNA TGTGCCAGCAGCTTAGAACCTTACTACGGAAAGACGACTGAAGCTTTCTTT. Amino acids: CASSLEPYYGKTTEAFF.

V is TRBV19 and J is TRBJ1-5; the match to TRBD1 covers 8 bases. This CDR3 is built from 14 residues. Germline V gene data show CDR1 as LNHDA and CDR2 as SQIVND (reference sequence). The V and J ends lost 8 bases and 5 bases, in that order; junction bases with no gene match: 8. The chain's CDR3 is CASGRSTGDQPQHF. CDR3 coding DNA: TGTGCCAGTGGGAGATCGACAGGGGATCAGCCCCAGCATTTT.

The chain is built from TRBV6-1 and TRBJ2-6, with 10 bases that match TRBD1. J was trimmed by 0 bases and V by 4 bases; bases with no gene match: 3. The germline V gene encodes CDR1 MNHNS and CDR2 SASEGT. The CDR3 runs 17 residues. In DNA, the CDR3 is TGTGCCAGCAGTGTGGGACAGGGGACCTCTGGGGCCAACGTCCTGACTTTC. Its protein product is CASSVGQGTSGANVLTF.

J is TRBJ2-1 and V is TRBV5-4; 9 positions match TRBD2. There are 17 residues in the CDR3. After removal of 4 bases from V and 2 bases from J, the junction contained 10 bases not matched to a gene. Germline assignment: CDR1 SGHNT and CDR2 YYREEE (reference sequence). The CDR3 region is CASSIDSSGSPYNEQFF. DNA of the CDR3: TGTGCCAGCAGCATTGACAGTAGCGGGAGCCCCTACAATGAGCAGTTCTTC.

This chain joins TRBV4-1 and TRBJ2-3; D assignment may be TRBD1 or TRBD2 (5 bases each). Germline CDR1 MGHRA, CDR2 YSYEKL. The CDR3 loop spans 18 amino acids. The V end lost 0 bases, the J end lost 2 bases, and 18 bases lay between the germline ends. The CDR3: CASSQDLSSYRNTDTQYF. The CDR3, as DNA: TGCGCCAGCAGCCAAGATTTATCTAGCTACAGGAACACAGATACGCAGTATTTT.

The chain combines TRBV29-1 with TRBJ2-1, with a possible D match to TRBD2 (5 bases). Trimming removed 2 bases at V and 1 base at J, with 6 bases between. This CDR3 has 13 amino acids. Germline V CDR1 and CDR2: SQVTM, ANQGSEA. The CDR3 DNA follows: TGCAGCGTTGAAAGGACTTCCTACAATGAGCAGTTCTTC. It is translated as CSVERTSYNEQFF.

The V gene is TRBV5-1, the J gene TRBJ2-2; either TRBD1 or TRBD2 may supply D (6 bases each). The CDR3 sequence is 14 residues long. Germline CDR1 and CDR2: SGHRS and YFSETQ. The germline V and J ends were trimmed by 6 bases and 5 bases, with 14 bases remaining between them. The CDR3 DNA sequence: TGCGCCAGCACCCTAAGGGGGGAGACCGGGGAGCTGTTTTTT. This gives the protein CASTLRGETGELFF. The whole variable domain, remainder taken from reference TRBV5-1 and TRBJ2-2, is KAGVTQTPRYLIKTRGQQVTLSCSPISGHRSVSWYQQTPGQGLQFLFEYFSETQRNKGNFPGRFSGRQFSNSRSEMNVSTLELGDSALYLCASTLRGETGELFFGEGSRLTVL.